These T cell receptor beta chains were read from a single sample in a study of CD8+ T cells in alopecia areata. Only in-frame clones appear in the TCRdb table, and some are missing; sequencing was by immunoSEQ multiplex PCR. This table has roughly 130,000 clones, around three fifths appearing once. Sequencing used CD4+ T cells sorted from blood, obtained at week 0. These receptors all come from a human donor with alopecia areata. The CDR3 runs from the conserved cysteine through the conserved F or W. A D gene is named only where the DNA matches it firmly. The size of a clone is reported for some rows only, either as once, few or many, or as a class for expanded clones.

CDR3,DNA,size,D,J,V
CASSLASGRAIYEQYF,TGTGCCAGCAGCTTAGCTAGCGGGAGGGCCATCTACGAGCAGTACTTC,NA,TRBD2,TRBJ2-7,TRBV7-6
CASSLGRGRDTQYF,TGCGCCAGCAGCTTGGGTCGGGGACGAGATACGCAGTATTTT,NA,NA,TRBJ2-3,TRBV5-1
CASSSGRLETQYF,TGTGCCAGCAGCTCCGGGCGATTAGAGACCCAGTACTTC,few,NA,TRBJ2-5,TRBV7-2
CASSKDRAGTEAFF,TGTGCCAGCAGCAAGGACAGGGCTGGGACTGAAGCTTTCTTT,few,TRBD1,TRBJ1-1,TRBV7-2
CASSLKVEQFF,TGCGCCAGCAGCTTGAAGGTTGAGCAGTTCTTC,few,NA,TRBJ2-1,TRBV5-1
CASSPVDRGRRSFNEKLFF,TGTGCCAGCAGCCCGGTGGACAGGGGGAGAAGGTCCTTTAATGAAAAACTGTTTTTT,NA,TRBD1,TRBJ1-4,TRBV7-2
CASSLDRPWDEQYF,TGCGCCAGCAGCTTGGACAGGCCTTGGGACGAGCAGTACTTC,NA,NA,TRBJ2-7,TRBV5-1
CASRKGDRNTGELFF,TGTGCCAGCCGGAAGGGGGACAGAAACACCGGGGAGCTGTTTTTT,once,TRBD1,TRBJ2-2,TRBV13
CATSRGGGRRDGYTF,TGTGCCACCAGCAGGGGCGGGGGGCGCAGGGATGGCTACACCTTC,NA,NA,TRBJ1-2,TRBV15
CASSLLGGYTF,TGTGCCAGCAGCTTGTTGGGAGGCTACACCTTC,few,NA,TRBJ1-2,TRBV5-8
CASSPLDGYNEQFF,TGTGCCAGCTCACCCCTCGACGGGTACAATGAGCAGTTCTTC,NA,NA,TRBJ2-1,TRBV18
CASSRQVFGDPYGYTF,TGTGCCAGCTCGAGACAGGTGTTTGGAGATCCCTATGGCTACACCTTC,once,NA,TRBJ1-2,TRBV18
CASISSGNTIYF,TGTGCCAGTATCAGCTCTGGAAACACCATATATTTT,NA,NA,TRBJ1-3,TRBV19
CASSLWGMGAKNIQYF,TGTGCCAGCAGTTTATGGGGGATGGGAGCCAAAAACATTCAGTACTTC,NA,NA,TRBJ2-4,TRBV27
CASSVSGQETQYF,TGTGCCAGCAGTGTATCAGGGCAAGAGACCCAGTACTTC,NA,NA,TRBJ2-5,TRBV2
CASSQGSGRGDTQYF,TGCGCCAGCAGCCAAGGGAGCGGGAGGGGGGATACGCAGTATTTT,NA,TRBD2,TRBJ2-3,TRBV4-3
CAISDVRRHYGYTF,TGTGCCATCAGTGATGTCCGGAGACACTATGGCTACACCTTC,many,NA,TRBJ1-2,TRBV10-3
CASSSPPRGPADTQYF,TGTGCCAGCAGCTCCCCCCCACGGGGCCCCGCAGATACGCAGTATTTT,NA,NA,TRBJ2-3,TRBV7-2
CASSRGLGQETQYF,TGTGCCAGCTCCAGGGGGCTCGGGCAAGAGACCCAGTACTTC,NA,TRBD1,TRBJ2-5,TRBV27
CASRVRGDNEQFF,TGCGCCAGCAGAGTACGGGGAGACAATGAGCAGTTCTTC,few,NA,TRBJ2-1,TRBV5-1
CASSEGRGDSEKLFF,TGTGCCAGCAGTGAGGGACGGGGGGATAGCGAAAAACTGTTTTTT,few,NA,TRBJ1-4,TRBV25-1
CASGTSGSSTGELFF,TGTGCCAGCGGGACTAGCGGGAGTAGCACCGGGGAGCTGTTTTTT,NA,TRBD2,TRBJ2-2,TRBV9
CAINRGGANVLTF,TGTGCCATAAACAGGGGTGGGGCCAACGTCCTGACTTTC,many,TRBD1,TRBJ2-6,TRBV6-5
CASHRGSGYTF,TGTGCCAGTCACAGGGGGTCTGGCTACACCTTC,NA,TRBD1,TRBJ1-2,TRBV28
CASRQGAQETQYF,TGTGCCAGCAGACAGGGGGCACAAGAGACCCAGTACTTC,NA,TRBD1,TRBJ2-5,TRBV6-1
CASSEKDRGQDYGYTF,TGTGCCAGCAGTGAAAAGGACAGGGGGCAGGACTATGGCTACACCTTC,NA,TRBD1,TRBJ1-2,TRBV2
CASKDRGEVQETQYF,TGTGCCAGTAAGGACCGGGGGGAGGTCCAAGAGACCCAGTACTTC,NA,TRBD2,TRBJ2-5,TRBV19
CASSQDPPRGLRDTQYF,TGCGCCAGCAGCCAAGATCCCCCCCGGGGGCTTAGAGATACGCAGTATTTT,NA,NA,TRBJ2-3,TRBV4-1
CASSRGGSGELFF,TGTGCCAGCAGCCGGGGTGGATCCGGGGAGCTGTTTTTT,once,NA,TRBJ2-2,TRBV2
CASSLSGANVLTF,TGTGCCAGCAGTCTATCTGGGGCCAACGTCCTGACTTTC,NA,NA,TRBJ2-6,TRBV27
CASSRTGGGNTIYF,TGTGCCTCTTCTCGAACCGGGGGTGGAAACACCATATATTTT,NA,NA,TRBJ1-3,TRBV25-1
CASGTNYGYTF,TGTGCCAGCGGGACCAACTATGGCTACACCTTC,few,NA,TRBJ1-2,TRBV10-3
CASSLVSMSEAFF,TGTGCCAGCAGCTTGGTGTCGATGTCAGAAGCTTTCTTT,few,NA,TRBJ1-1,TRBV5-6
CASTLRGGDLTGELFF,TGTGCCAGCACCCTAAGGGGGGGGGACCTCACCGGGGAGCTGTTTTTT,NA,NA,TRBJ2-2,TRBV27
CASRARVPQPQHF,TGTGCCAGCAGGGCCAGGGTCCCTCAGCCCCAGCATTTT,few,NA,TRBJ1-5,TRBV2
CASSIVTGGSDEQFF,TGTGCCAGCAGCATAGTGACAGGGGGGTCGGATGAGCAGTTCTTC,NA,TRBD1,TRBJ2-1,TRBV9